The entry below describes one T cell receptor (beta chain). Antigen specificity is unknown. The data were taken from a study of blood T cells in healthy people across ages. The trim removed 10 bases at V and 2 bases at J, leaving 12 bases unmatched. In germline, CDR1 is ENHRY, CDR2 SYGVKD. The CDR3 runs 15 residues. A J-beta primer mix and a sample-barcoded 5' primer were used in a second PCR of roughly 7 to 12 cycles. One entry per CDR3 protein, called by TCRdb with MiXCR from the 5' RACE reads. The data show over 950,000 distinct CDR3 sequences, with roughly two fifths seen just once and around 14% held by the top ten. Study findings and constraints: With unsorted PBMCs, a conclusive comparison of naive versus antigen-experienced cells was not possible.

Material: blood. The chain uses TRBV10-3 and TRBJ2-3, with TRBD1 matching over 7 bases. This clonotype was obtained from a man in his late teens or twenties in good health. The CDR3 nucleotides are TGTGCCACACTACAGGGGCCCCAAGACACAGATACGCAGTATTTT. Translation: CATLQGPQDTDTQYF.